A selection of T cell receptor beta chains follows, all from one sample in a study of glioma-infiltrating T cells after dendritic cell vaccination. Sequencing was performed with immunoSEQ multiplex PCR; in TCRdb, only in-frame clones are kept and a portion is missing. The table includes tens of thousands of clones, just over 85% detected once. This specimen was blood, taken before dendritic cell vaccination. Source of these receptors: a human donor with glioblastoma. The CDR3 runs from the conserved cysteine through the conserved F or W. The D gene is left open where the match is weak. Size is stated for part of the rows, as once, few or many counts, or as a class when the clone is expanded.

V gene: TRBV5-1
J gene: TRBJ2-5
D gene: -
clone size: -
CDR3 protein: CASSLVVGVGETQYF
CDR3 DNA: TGCGCCAGCAGCCTAGTCGTAGGGGTTGGGGAGACCCAGTACTTC

V gene: TRBV5-4
J gene: TRBJ2-7
D gene: -
clone size: -
CDR3 protein: CASSPQTASYEQYF
CDR3 DNA: TGTGCCAGCAGCCCCCAGACAGCCTCCTACGAGCAGTACTTC

V gene: TRBV7-8
J gene: TRBJ2-6
D gene: TRBD1
clone size: -
CDR3 protein: CASSRPRQGERSGANVLTF
CDR3 DNA: TGTGCCAGCAGCCGCCCCCGACAGGGGGAAAGGTCTGGGGCCAACGTCCTGACTTTC

V gene: TRBV28
J gene: TRBJ2-4
D gene: -
clone size: -
CDR3 protein: CASSLFGGFSKNIQYF
CDR3 DNA: TGTGCCAGCAGTTTATTTGGCGGGTTCTCCAAAAACATTCAGTACTTC

V gene: TRBV15
J gene: TRBJ2-5
D gene: TRBD2
clone size: -
CDR3 protein: CATSKSGGETQYF
CDR3 DNA: TGTGCCACCAGCAAAAGCGGGGGAGAGACCCAGTACTTC

V gene: TRBV7-2
J gene: TRBJ2-7
D gene: -
clone size: -
CDR3 protein: CASSLVDRRKAYEQYF
CDR3 DNA: TGTGCCAGCAGCTTGGTCGACAGGCGCAAAGCCTACGAGCAGTACTTC

V gene: TRBV19
J gene: TRBJ2-2
D gene: TRBD1
clone size: -
CDR3 protein: CASSIGTGNTGELFF
CDR3 DNA: TGTGCCAGTAGTATAGGGACAGGGAACACCGGGGAGCTGTTTTTT

V gene: TRBV4-3
J gene: TRBJ2-3
D gene: -
clone size: -
CDR3 protein: CASSQEGGPSVTDTQYF
CDR3 DNA: TGCGCCAGCAGCCAAGAGGGCGGGCCATCGGTCACGGATACGCAGTATTTT

V gene: TRBV6-1
J gene: TRBJ2-2
D gene: -
clone size: -
CDR3 protein: CASSEFGGGNGELFF
CDR3 DNA: TGTGCCAGCAGTGAATTTGGAGGGGGCAACGGGGAGCTGTTTTTT

V gene: TRBV15
J gene: TRBJ2-1
D gene: TRBD2
clone size: -
CDR3 protein: CATSTRTKSGSSYNEQFF
CDR3 DNA: TGTGCCACCAGCACCCGGACAAAAAGCGGGAGCTCCTACAATGAGCAGTTCTTC

V gene: TRBV2
J gene: TRBJ1-5
D gene: -
clone size: few
CDR3 protein: CASSLRPEGQPQHF
CDR3 DNA: TGTGCCAGCAGTTTAAGACCTGAGGGTCAGCCCCAGCATTTT

V gene: TRBV4-3
J gene: TRBJ1-3
D gene: -
clone size: -
CDR3 protein: CASSPHRALSGNTIYF
CDR3 DNA: TGCGCCAGCAGCCCACACAGGGCCCTCTCTGGAAACACCATATATTTT

V gene: TRBV7-3
J gene: TRBJ1-4
D gene: TRBD1
clone size: -
CDR3 protein: CASSYRQGCAEKLFF
CDR3 DNA: TGTGCCAGCAGCTACCGACAGGGTTGTGCTGAAAAACTGTTTTTT

V gene: TRBV27
J gene: TRBJ2-1
D gene: -
clone size: -
CDR3 protein: CASSLKTPTYNEQFF
CDR3 DNA: TGTGCCAGCAGTTTGAAGACTCCAACCTACAATGAGCAGTTCTTC

V gene: TRBV30
J gene: TRBJ2-1
D gene: TRBD2
clone size: -
CDR3 protein: CAWSLSGSSWGYNEQFF
CDR3 DNA: TGTGCCTGGAGTCTTAGCGGGAGTTCGTGGGGTTACAATGAGCAGTTCTTC

V gene: TRBV19
J gene: TRBJ2-2
D gene: -
clone size: -
CDR3 protein: CASSRNTGELFF
CDR3 DNA: TGTGCCAGTAGTCGGAACACCGGGGAGCTGTTTTTT

V gene: TRBV19
J gene: TRBJ2-2
D gene: TRBD2
clone size: -
CDR3 protein: CASSIRRLAGSGELFF
CDR3 DNA: TGTGCCAGTAGTATTAGGCGACTAGCGGGTAGCGGGGAGCTGTTTTTT

V gene: TRBV2
J gene: TRBJ1-1
D gene: -
clone size: -
CDR3 protein: CASRGEGRNTEAFF
CDR3 DNA: TGTGCCAGCAGGGGGGAGGGCAGGAACACTGAAGCTTTCTTT

V gene: TRBV7-2
J gene: TRBJ2-7
D gene: -
clone size: -
CDR3 protein: CASSSGVGNEQYF
CDR3 DNA: TGTGCCAGCAGCTCGGGAGTAGGCAACGAGCAGTACTTC

V gene: TRBV6-1
J gene: TRBJ1-1
D gene: TRBD1
clone size: once
CDR3 protein: CVSGGNTEAFF
CDR3 DNA: TGTGTATCAGGGGGAAACACTGAAGCTTTCTTT

V gene: TRBV7-3
J gene: TRBJ2-3
D gene: -
clone size: -
CDR3 protein: CASSLNRLADTQYF
CDR3 DNA: TGTGCCAGCAGCTTAAATCGGCTAGCAGATACGCAGTATTTT

V gene: TRBV7-8
J gene: TRBJ1-2
D gene: TRBD1
clone size: -
CDR3 protein: CASSMDRGLSVGYTF
CDR3 DNA: TGTGCCAGCAGCATGGACAGGGGGCTTTCTGTGGGCTACACCTTC

V gene: TRBV9
J gene: TRBJ1-6
D gene: -
clone size: -
CDR3 protein: CASSQAPQGNSPLHF
CDR3 DNA: TGTGCCAGCAGCCAAGCCCCGCAGGGTAATTCACCCCTCCACTTT

V gene: TRBV7-2
J gene: TRBJ1-3
D gene: TRBD1
clone size: -
CDR3 protein: CASSLRGTGGNTIYF
CDR3 DNA: TGTGCCAGCAGCTTACGAGGGACAGGGGGAAACACCATATATTTT

V gene: TRBV9
J gene: TRBJ2-1
D gene: -
clone size: once
CDR3 protein: CASSPGVSYNEQFF
CDR3 DNA: TGTGCCAGCAGCCCAGGGGTCTCCTACAATGAGCAGTTCTTC

V gene: TRBV7-2
J gene: TRBJ2-7
D gene: -
clone size: -
CDR3 protein: CASSPQGRSSYEQYF
CDR3 DNA: TGTGCCAGCAGCCCACAGGGACGAAGCAGTTACGAGCAGTACTTC

V gene: TRBV7-6
J gene: TRBJ1-5
D gene: -
clone size: -
CDR3 protein: CASSLAYDQPQHF
CDR3 DNA: TGTGCCAGCAGCTTGGCTTATGATCAGCCCCAGCATTTT

V gene: TRBV5-6
J gene: TRBJ2-1
D gene: -
clone size: -
CDR3 protein: CASSLGAGSYNEQFF
CDR3 DNA: TGTGCCAGCAGCTTGGGGGCTGGTTCCTACAATGAGCAGTTCTTC

V gene: TRBV6-1
J gene: TRBJ1-5
D gene: -
clone size: -
CDR3 protein: CASSEKILGGYSNQPQHF
CDR3 DNA: TGTGCCAGCAGTGAAAAAATCTTAGGCGGTTATAGCAATCAGCCCCAGCATTTT

V gene: TRBV7-3
J gene: TRBJ2-3
D gene: TRBD2
clone size: -
CDR3 protein: CASSLTSGASTDTQYF
CDR3 DNA: TGTGCCAGCAGCTTAACCAGCGGGGCTAGCACAGATACGCAGTATTTT

V gene: TRBV29-1
J gene: TRBJ2-2
D gene: TRBD2
clone size: -
CDR3 protein: CSVEGASGTNTGELFF
CDR3 DNA: TGCAGCGTTGAAGGGGCTAGCGGGACGAACACCGGGGAGCTGTTTTTT

V gene: TRBV5-1
J gene: TRBJ2-1
D gene: TRBD1
clone size: -
CDR3 protein: CASRQNRTGMHNEQFF
CDR3 DNA: TGCGCCAGCAGACAGAATCGGACAGGGATGCACAATGAGCAGTTCTTC

V gene: TRBV29-1
J gene: TRBJ1-4
D gene: -
clone size: -
CDR3 protein: CSVVAGDEKLFF
CDR3 DNA: TGCAGCGTTGTAGCAGGGGACGAAAAACTGTTTTTT

V gene: TRBV10-3
J gene: TRBJ2-3
D gene: -
clone size: -
CDR3 protein: CAISESEAGTDTQYF
CDR3 DNA: TGTGCCATCAGTGAGTCGGAGGCCGGCACAGATACGCAGTATTTT

V gene: TRBV19
J gene: TRBJ2-7
D gene: TRBD2
clone size: -
CDR3 protein: CASTASGSSYEQYF
CDR3 DNA: TGTGCCAGTACGGCTAGCGGGAGTTCCTACGAGCAGTACTTC

V gene: TRBV4-1
J gene: TRBJ2-6
D gene: TRBD1
clone size: -
CDR3 protein: CASSMAGTGSGANVLTF
CDR3 DNA: TGCGCCAGCAGCATGGCCGGGACAGGGAGTGGGGCCAACGTCCTGACTTTC

V gene: TRBV11-3
J gene: TRBJ2-1
D gene: TRBD2
clone size: -
CDR3 protein: CASSRTRPSGSNEQFF
CDR3 DNA: TGTGCCAGCAGCCGAACCCGCCCTAGCGGGAGCAATGAGCAGTTCTTC

V gene: TRBV7-2
J gene: TRBJ2-1
D gene: TRBD1
clone size: -
CDR3 protein: CASSPRGSSYNEQFF
CDR3 DNA: TGTGCCAGCAGCCCCAGGGGGAGCTCCTACAATGAGCAGTTCTTC

V gene: TRBV7-3
J gene: TRBJ1-2
D gene: -
clone size: -
CDR3 protein: CASSPQGGFVYGYTF
CDR3 DNA: TGTGCCAGCAGCCCGCAGGGAGGCTTCGTCTATGGCTACACCTTC

V gene: TRBV7-2
J gene: TRBJ2-3
D gene: -
clone size: -
CDR3 protein: CASSLAGARTDTQYF
CDR3 DNA: TGTGCCAGCAGCTTAGCGGGGGCACGCACAGATACGCAGTATTTT